Below, one TCR beta chain is given with its context. CDR3 length equals 15 residues. The trim removed 4 bases at V and 2 bases at J, leaving 3 bases unmatched. Germline-derived CDR1 and CDR2 are LGHDT and YNNKEL (reference sequence). Clones were sequenced by immunoSEQ multiplex PCR, and TCRdb holds only the in-frame ones, with some missing. The sample consists of 120,000 to 150,000 clones, approximately 88% of them appearing once. The sample originates from a study of blood T cell repertoires in COVID-19. The wider study: PBMCs, B-cell-depleted T cells, or T cells were the source of the cDNA or gDNA that made up the material.

The TCR was taken from a woman in her 30s with acute COVID-19. The chain has TRBV3-1 (or the pseudogene TRBV3-2) and TRBJ2-7; TRBD2 aligns across 12 bases. Specimen: PBMCs or T cells enriched from blood (not recorded which). The DNA of the CDR3 is TGTGCCAGCAGCCTAGGACTAGCGGGAACCTACGAGCAGTACTTC. This translates into CASSLGLAGTYEQYF.